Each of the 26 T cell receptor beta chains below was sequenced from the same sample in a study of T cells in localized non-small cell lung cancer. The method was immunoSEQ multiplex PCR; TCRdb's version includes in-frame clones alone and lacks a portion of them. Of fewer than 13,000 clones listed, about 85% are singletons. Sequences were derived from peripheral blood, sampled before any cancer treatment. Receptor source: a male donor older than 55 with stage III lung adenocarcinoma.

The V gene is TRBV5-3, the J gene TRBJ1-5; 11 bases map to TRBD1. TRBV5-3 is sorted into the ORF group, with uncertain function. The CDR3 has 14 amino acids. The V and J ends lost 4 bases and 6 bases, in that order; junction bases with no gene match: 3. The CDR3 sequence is CARSPGQGVQPQHF. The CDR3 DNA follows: TGTGCCAGAAGCCCGGGACAGGGGGTTCAGCCCCAGCATTTT.

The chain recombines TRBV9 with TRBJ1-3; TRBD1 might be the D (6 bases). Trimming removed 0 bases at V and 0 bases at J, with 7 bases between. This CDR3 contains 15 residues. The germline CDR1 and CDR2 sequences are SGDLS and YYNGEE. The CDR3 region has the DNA TGTGCCAGCAGCGTAGAAGGGGGCTCTGGAAACACCATATATTTT. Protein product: CASSVEGGSGNTIYF. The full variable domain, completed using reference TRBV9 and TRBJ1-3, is DSGVTQTPKHLITATGQRVTLRCSPRSGDLSVYWYQQSLDQGLQFLIQYYNGEERAKGNILERFSAQQFPDLHSELNLSSLELGDSALYFCASSVEGGSGNTIYFGEGSWLTVV.

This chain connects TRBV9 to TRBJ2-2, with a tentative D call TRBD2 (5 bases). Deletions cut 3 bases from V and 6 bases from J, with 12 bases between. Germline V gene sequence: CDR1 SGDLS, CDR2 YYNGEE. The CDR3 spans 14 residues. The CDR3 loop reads CASSGQLASGELFF. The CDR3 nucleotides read TGTGCCAGCAGCGGGCAGTTAGCGTCCGGGGAGCTGTTTTTT.

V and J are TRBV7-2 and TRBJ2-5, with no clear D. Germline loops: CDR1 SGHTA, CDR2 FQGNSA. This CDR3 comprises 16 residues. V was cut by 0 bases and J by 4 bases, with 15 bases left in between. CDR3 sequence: CASSLAYTGARETQYF. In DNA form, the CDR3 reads TGTGCCAGCAGCTTAGCGTACACCGGAGCCCGAGAGACCCAGTACTTC. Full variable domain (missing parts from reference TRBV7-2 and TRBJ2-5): GAGVSQSPSNKVTEKGKDVELRCDPISGHTALYWYRQSLGQGLEFLIYFQGNSAPDKSGLPSDRFSAERTGGSVSTLTIQRTQQEDSAVYLCASSLAYTGARETQYFGPGTRLLVL.

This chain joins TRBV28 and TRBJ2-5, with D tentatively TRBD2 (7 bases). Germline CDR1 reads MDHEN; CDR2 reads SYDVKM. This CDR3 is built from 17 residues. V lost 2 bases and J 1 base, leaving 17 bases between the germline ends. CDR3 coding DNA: TGTGCCAGCAGTTTAGCGGGGGCGACCCCGTCCCAAGAGACCCAGTACTTC. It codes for CASSLAGATPSQETQYF.

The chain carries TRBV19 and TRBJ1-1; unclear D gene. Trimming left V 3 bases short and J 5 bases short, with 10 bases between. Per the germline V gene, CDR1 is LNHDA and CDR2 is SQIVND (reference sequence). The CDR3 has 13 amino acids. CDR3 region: CASSMGSRTEAFF. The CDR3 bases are TGTGCCAGTAGTATGGGCAGTAGAACTGAAGCTTTCTTT.

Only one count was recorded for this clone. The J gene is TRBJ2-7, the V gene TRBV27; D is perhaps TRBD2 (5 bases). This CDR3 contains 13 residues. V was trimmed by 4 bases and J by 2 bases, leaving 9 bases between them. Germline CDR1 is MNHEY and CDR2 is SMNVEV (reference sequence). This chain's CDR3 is CASSSAGAYEQYF. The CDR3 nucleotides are TGTGCCAGCAGTTCGGCGGGTGCCTACGAGCAGTACTTC.

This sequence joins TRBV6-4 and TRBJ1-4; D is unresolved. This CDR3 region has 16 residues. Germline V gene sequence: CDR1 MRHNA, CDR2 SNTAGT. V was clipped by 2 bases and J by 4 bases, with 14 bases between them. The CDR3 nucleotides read TGTGCCAGCAGTGACCCGTCCCGGGCTATTAATGAAAAACTGTTTTTT. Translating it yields CASSDPSRAINEKLFF.

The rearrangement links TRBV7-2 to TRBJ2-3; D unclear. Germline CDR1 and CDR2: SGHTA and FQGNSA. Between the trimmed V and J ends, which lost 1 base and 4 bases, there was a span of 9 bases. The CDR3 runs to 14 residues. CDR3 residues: CASSLEGRSDTQYF. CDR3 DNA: TGTGCCAGCAGCTTAGAGGGCAGATCAGATACGCAGTATTTT.

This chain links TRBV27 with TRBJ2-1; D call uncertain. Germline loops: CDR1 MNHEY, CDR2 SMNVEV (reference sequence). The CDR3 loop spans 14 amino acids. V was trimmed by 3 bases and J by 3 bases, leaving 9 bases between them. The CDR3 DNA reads TGTGCCAGCAGTTTTGGTCCTCTCTACAATGAGCAGTTCTTC. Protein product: CASSFGPLYNEQFF.

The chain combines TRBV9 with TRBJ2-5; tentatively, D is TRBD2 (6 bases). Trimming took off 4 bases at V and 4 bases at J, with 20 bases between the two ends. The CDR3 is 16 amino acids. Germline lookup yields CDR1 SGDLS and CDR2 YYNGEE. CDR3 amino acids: CASSPMEGPWGETQYF. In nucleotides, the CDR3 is TGTGCCAGCAGCCCCATGGAGGGGCCGTGGGGAGAGACCCAGTACTTC. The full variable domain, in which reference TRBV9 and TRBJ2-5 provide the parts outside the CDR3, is DSGVTQTPKHLITATGQRVTLRCSPRSGDLSVYWYQQSLDQGLQFLIQYYNGEERAKGNILERFSAQQFPDLHSELNLSSLELGDSALYFCASSPMEGPWGETQYFGPGTRLLVL.

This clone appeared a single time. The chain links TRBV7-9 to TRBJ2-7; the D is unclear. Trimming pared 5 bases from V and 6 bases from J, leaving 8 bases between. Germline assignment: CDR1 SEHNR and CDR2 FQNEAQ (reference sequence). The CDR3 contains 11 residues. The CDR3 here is CASSRVGEQYF. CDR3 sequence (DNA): TGTGCCAGCAGCCGGGTGGGCGAGCAGTACTTC.

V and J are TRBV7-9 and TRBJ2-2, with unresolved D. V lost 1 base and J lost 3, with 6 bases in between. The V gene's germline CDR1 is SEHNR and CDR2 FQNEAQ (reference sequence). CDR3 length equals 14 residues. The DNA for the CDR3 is TGTGCCAGCAGCTTAGACGGGTACACCGGGGAGCTGTTTTTT. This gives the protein CASSLDGYTGELFF.

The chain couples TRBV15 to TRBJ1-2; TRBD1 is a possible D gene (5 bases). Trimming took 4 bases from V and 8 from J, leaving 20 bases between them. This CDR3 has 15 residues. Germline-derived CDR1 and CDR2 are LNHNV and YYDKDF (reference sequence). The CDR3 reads CATSTGISRARGYTF. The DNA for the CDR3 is TGTGCCACCAGCACCGGTATCTCCAGGGCCCGAGGCTACACCTTC.

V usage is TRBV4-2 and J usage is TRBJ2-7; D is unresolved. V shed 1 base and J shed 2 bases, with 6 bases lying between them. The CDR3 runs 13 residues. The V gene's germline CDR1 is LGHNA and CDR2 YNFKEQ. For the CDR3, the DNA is TGTGCCAGCAGCCAAGTTCTTACCTACGAGCAGTACTTC. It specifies CASSQVLTYEQYF.

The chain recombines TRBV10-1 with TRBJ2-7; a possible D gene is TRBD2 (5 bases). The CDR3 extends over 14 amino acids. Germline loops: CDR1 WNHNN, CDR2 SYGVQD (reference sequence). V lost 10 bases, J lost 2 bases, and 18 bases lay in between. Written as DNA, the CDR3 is TGCGCCACCGTACCCAAGGACTTTCCCTACGAGCAGTACTTC. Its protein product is CATVPKDFPYEQYF.

The CDR3 bases are TGTGCCAGCAGTTTTCAATTGGGTAACACTGAAGCTTTCTTT. It translates to CASSFQLGNTEAFF. This chain uses TRBV27 with TRBJ1-1; no definite D call. V was cut by 3 bases and J by 2 bases, with 10 bases left in between. The CDR3 spans 14 residues. Germline V gene data show CDR1 as MNHEY and CDR2 as SMNVEV (reference sequence).

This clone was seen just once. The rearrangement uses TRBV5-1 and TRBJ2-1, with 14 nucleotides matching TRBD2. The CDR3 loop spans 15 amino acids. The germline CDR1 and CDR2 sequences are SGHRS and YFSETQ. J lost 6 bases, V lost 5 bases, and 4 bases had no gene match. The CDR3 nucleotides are TGCGCCAGCAGGCCGGGACTAGCGGGAGTCAATGAGCAGTTCTTC. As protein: CASRPGLAGVNEQFF.

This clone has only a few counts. CDR3 protein: CASSPPGAAGELFF. The CDR3 DNA sequence: TGTGCCAGCAGCCCTCCCGGGGCGGCCGGGGAGCTGTTTTTT. The chain carries TRBV7-3 and TRBJ2-2; the D gene could be TRBD1 or TRBD2 (5 bases each). This CDR3 contains 14 residues. Looked up from germline, CDR1 is SGHTA and CDR2 is FQGTGA. V was clipped by 5 bases and J by 6 bases, with 13 bases between them.

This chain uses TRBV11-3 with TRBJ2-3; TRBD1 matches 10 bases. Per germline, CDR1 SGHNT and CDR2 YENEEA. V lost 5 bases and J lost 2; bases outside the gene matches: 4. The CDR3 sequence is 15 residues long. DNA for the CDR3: TGTGCCAGCAGCCCCCGACAGGGGGCCACAGATACGCAGTATTTT. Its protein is CASSPRQGATDTQYF.

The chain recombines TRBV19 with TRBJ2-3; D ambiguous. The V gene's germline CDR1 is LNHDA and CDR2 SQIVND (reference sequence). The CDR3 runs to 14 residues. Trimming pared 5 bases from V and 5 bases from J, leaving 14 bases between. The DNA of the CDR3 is TGTGCCAGTAGTCCGCGGCGTAGTGGAGATACGCAGTATTTT. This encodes CASSPRRSGDTQYF.

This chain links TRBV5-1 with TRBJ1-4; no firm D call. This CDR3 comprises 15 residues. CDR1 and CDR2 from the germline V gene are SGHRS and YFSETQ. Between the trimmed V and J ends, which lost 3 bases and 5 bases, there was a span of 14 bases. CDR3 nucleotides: TGCGCCAGCAGCTACCCCCCGGACGGGAATGAAAAACTGTTTTTT. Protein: CASSYPPDGNEKLFF.

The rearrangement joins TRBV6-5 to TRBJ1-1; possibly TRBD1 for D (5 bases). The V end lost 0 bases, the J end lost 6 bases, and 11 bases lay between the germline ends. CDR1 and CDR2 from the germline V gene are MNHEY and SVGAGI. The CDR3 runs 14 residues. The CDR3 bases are TGTGCCAGCAGTTACTCAGCGGGGCCCCCTGAAGCTTTCTTT. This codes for CASSYSAGPPEAFF.

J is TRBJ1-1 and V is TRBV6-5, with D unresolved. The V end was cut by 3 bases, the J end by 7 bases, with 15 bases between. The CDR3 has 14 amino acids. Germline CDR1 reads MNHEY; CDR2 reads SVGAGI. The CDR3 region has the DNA TGTGCCAGCAGTTATTCATGGGTGGCCAGTGAAGCTTTCTTT. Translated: CASSYSWVASEAFF.

CDR3 residues: CASSFGQGANYGYTF. In nucleotides, the CDR3 is TGTGCCAGCAGCTTCGGACAGGGCGCTAACTATGGCTACACCTTC. This chain connects TRBV7-8 to TRBJ1-2; 8 nucleotides match TRBD1. The CDR3 totals 15 residues. With V trimmed by 3 bases and J by 0 bases, 3 bases remained unmatched. CDR1 and CDR2 from the germline V gene are SGHVS and FQNEAQ.

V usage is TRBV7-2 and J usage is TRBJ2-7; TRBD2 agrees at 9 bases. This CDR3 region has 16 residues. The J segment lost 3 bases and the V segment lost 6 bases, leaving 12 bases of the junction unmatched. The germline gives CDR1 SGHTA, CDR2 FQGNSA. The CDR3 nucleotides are TGTGCCAGCAGTCTATCACGCCTTAGCGGGGGCTACGAGCAGTACTTC. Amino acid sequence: CASSLSRLSGGYEQYF.